This T cell receptor beta chain was sequenced during a study of CD8 T cells in ankylosing spondylitis. Study observations and caveats: Reportedly, matched ankylosing spondylitis synovial fluid was significantly enriched for disease-linked clones. CD8+ disease-linked clones were present at relatively low frequencies in blood. What appeared characteristic of ankylosing spondylitis blood was a TCR beta motif of fewer than ten highly homologous variants.

Quantitative 5'-RACE with molecular barcodes generated TCR beta libraries. Using its own MiXCR run on the 5' RACE reads, TCRdb lists one record per CDR3 protein. The sample includes 300,000 to 400,000 distinct CDR3 sequences, approximately 22% of them seen just once. At least ten counts were recorded for this clonotype. Its antigen remains unknown. Germline V gene lookup returns CDR1 SQVTM and CDR2 ANQGSEA. Deletions cut 4 bases from V and 2 bases from J, with 9 bases between. The length of the CDR3 is 12 residues. J is TRBJ2-7 and V is TRBV29-1, with D uncertain. The clonotype was recovered from a male donor with ankylosing spondylitis or in good health (not recorded which). The sequencing input was blood, either unsorted or a sorted T cell fraction (not recorded which). The CDR3 spells CSVVVETYEQYF. The CDR3 DNA reads as TGCAGCGTTGTTGTGGAAACCTACGAGCAGTACTTC.